This T cell receptor (beta chain) was sequenced in a study of blood T cell repertoires in COVID-19. Overall study context: Among Cohort 3 donors, those recovered had two negative PCRs, clearance, or symptom resolution.

Authors' analysis steps: Estimation of nucleated cell counts was performed using reference gene primer amplification. Sequencing used immunoSEQ multiplex PCR; TCRdb keeps in-frame clones, though not all of them. That table gives V, J and clone size, and the DNA gave D and trimming. The profile covers around 300,000 clones, with approximately 90% appearing a single time and 2% to 2.5% taken by the ten largest. The CDR3 runs to 16 residues. The receptor's source is a woman aged 55-70 years in a cohort exposed to, infected with or recovered from COVID-19 (not recorded which). This chain links TRBV21-1 with TRBJ1-3. TRBV21-1 counts as a pseudogene. Sequenced sample: PBMCs or T cells enriched from blood (not recorded which). Here the CDR3 reads CASSYRDCCSRNTIYF. For the CDR3, the DNA is TGTGCCAGCAGTTACCGGGACTGCTGCTCCAGAAACACCATATATTTT.